This T cell receptor beta chain stems from a study of monozygotic twins with inflammatory bowel disease. TCRdb derives one entry per CDR3 protein from the 5' RACE reads, leaving out DNA. This listing includes 300,000 to 350,000 distinct CDR3 sequences. The CDR3 contains 11 residues. The V gene's germline CDR1 is SQVTM and CDR2 ANQGSEA. Input material: blood. This clonotype was obtained from a human donor with ulcerative colitis or Crohn's disease, or a healthy co-twin of an affected twin (not recorded which). V and J are TRBV29-1 and TRBJ2-3; the TCRdb D gene call, TRBD2, has no DNA to confirm it. The CDR3 here is CSARTSHTQYF.